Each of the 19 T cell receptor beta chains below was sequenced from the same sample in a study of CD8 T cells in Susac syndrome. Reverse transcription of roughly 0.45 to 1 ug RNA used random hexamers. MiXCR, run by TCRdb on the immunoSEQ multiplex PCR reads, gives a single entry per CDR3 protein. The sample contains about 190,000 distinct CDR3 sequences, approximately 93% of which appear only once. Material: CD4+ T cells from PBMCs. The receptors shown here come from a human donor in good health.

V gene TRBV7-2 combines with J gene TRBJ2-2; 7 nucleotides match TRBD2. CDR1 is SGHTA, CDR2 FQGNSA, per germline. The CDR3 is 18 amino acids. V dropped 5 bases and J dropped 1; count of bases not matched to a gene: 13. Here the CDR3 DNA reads TGTGCCAGCAGCCCGTCGAGTAAGCGGGGCCTGAACACCGGGGAGCTGTTTTTT. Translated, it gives CASSPSSKRGLNTGELFF.

The DNA for the CDR3 is TGTGCCTACTGGAGGGGGAGGATGAAGACTGAGCAGTTCTTC. Translated: CAYWRGRMKTEQFF. The chain joins TRBV30 to TRBJ2-1; D tentatively reads TRBD1 or TRBD2 (6 bases each). V lost 7 bases, J lost 9 bases, and 22 bases lay in between. In germline, CDR1 is GTSNPN, CDR2 SVGIG (reference sequence). The CDR3 runs 14 residues. The full variable domain, completed using reference TRBV30 and TRBJ2-1, is SQTIHQWPATLVQPVGSPLSLECTVEGTSNPNLYWYRQAAGRGLQLLFYSVGIGQISSEVPQNLSASRPQDRQFILSSKKLLLSDSGFYLCAYWRGRMKTEQFFGPGTRLTVL.

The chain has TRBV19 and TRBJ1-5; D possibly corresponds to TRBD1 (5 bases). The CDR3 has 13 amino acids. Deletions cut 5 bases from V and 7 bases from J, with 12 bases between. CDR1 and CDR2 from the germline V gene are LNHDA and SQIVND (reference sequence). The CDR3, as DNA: TGTGCCAGTAGTGTCAGGGTTGGACAGCCCCAGCATTTT. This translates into CASSVRVGQPQHF.

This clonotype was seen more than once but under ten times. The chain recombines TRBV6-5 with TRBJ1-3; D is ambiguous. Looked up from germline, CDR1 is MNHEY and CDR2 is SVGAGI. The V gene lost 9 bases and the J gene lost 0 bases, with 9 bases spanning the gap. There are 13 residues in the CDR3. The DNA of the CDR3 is TGTGCCAGTTCCTTTAGCTCTGGAAACACCATATATTTT. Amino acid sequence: CASSFSSGNTIYF.

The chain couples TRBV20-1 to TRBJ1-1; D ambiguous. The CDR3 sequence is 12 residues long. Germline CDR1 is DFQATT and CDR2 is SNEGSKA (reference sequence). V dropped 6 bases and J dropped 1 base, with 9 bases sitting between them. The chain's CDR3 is CSAEGRNTEAFF. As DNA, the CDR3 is TGCAGTGCGGAGGGCCGGAACACTGAAGCTTTCTTT.

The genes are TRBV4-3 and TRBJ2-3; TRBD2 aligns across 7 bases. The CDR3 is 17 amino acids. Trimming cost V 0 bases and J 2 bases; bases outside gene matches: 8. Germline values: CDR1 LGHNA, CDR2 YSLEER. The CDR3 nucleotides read TGCGCCAGCAGCCAAGATATGGAGCGGGGTTACACAGATACGCAGTATTTT. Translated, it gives CASSQDMERGYTDTQYF.

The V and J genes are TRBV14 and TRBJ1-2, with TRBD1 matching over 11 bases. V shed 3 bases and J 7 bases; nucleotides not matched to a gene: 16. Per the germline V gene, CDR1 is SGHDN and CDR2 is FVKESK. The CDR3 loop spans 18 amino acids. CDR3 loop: CASSHPRIPGQGVGGYTF. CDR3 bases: TGTGCCAGCAGCCATCCAAGGATCCCGGGACAGGGGGTTGGTGGCTACACCTTC. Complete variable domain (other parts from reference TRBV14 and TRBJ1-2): EAGVTQFPSHSVIEKGQTVTLRCDPISGHDNLYWYRRVMGKEIKFLLHFVKESKQDESGMPNNRFLAERTGGTYSTLKVQPAELEDSGVYFCASSHPRIPGQGVGGYTFGSGTRLTVV.

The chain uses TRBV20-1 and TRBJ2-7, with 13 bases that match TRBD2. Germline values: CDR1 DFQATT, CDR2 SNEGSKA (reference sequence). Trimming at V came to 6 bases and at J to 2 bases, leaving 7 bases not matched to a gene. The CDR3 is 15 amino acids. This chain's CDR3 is CSADGTSGAAYEQYF. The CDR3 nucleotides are TGCAGTGCCGACGGGACTAGCGGGGCCGCCTACGAGCAGTACTTC.

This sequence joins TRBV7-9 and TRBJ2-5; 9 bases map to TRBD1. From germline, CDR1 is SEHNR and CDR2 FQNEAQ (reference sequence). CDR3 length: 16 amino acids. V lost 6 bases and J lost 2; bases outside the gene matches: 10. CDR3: CASSRWTGAAQETQYF. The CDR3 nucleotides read TGTGCCAGCAGTCGGTGGACAGGGGCGGCTCAAGAGACCCAGTACTTC.

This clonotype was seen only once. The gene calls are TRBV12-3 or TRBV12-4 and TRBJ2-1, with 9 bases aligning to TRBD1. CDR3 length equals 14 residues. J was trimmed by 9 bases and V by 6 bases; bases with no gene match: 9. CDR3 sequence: CASRRQGESGEQFF. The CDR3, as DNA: TGTGCCAGCAGACGACAGGGGGAAAGTGGTGAGCAGTTCTTC.

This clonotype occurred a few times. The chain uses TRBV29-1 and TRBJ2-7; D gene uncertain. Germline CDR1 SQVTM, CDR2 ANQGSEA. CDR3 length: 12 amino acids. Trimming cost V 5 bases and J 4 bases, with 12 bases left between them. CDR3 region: CSVRTSHYEQYV. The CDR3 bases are TGCAGCGTTCGGACCTCACATTACGAGCAGTACGTC.

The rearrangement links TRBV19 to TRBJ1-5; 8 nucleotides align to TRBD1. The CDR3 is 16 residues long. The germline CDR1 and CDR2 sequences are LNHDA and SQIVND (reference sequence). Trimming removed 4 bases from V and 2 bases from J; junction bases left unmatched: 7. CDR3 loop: CASSTPRGPGNQPQHF. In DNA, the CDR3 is TGTGCCAGTAGTACTCCCAGGGGGCCTGGCAATCAGCCCCAGCATTTT.

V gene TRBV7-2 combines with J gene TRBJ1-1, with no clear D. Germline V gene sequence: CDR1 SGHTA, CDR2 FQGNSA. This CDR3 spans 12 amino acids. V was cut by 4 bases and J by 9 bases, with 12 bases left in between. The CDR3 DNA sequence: TGTGCCAGCAGCTCCGGTTTGGGAAAAGCTTTCTTT. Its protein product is CASSSGLGKAFF.

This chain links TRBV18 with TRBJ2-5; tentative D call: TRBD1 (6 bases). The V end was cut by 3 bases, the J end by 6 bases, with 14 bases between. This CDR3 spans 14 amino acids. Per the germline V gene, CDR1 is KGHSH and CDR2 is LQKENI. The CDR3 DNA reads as TGTGCCAGCTCACCTATTCTCCAGGGGAAGACCCAGTACTTC. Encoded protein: CASSPILQGKTQYF.

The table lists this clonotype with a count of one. The CDR3, as DNA: TGTGCCAGCAGCTTAAGGGGAGGTCTTGGAAACACCATATATTTT. It is translated as CASSLRGGLGNTIYF. The chain recombines TRBV13 with TRBJ1-3; a weak D match, TRBD1 (5 bases). In germline, CDR1 is PRHDT, CDR2 FYEKMQ (reference sequence). The CDR3 loop spans 15 amino acids. V was trimmed by 2 bases and J by 3 bases, leaving 11 bases between them.

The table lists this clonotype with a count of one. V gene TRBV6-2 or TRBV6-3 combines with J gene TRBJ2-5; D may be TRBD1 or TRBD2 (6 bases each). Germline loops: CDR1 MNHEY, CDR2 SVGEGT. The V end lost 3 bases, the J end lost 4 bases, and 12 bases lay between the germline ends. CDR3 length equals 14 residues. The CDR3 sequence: CASSYNRGPETQYF. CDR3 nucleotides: TGTGCCAGCAGTTATAACCGGGGGCCAGAGACCCAGTACTTC.

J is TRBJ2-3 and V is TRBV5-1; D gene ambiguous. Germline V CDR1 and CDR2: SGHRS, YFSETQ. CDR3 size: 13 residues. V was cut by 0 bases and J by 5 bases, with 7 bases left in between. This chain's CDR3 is CASSLGSVDTQYF. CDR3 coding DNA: TGCGCCAGCAGCTTGGGGTCGGTAGATACGCAGTATTTT.

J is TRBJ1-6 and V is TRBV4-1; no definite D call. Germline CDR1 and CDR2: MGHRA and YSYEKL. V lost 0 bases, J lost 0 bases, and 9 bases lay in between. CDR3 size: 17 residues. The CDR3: CASSQDDYGSYNSPLHF. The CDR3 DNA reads TGCGCCAGCAGCCAAGATGATTATGGCTCCTATAATTCACCCCTCCACTTT.

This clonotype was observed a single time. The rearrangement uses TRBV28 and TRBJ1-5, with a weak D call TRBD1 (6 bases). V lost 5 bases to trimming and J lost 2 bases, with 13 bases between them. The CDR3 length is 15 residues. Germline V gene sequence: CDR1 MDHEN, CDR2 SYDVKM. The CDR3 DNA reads TGTGCCAGCAGTCCGACAGGTTTGGGCAATCAGCCCCAGCATTTT. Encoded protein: CASSPTGLGNQPQHF. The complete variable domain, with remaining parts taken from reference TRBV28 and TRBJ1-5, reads DVKVTQSSRYLVKRTGEKVFLECVQDMDHENMFWYRQDPGLGLRLIYFSYDVKMKEKGDIPEGYSVSREKKERFSLILESASTNQTSMYLCASSPTGLGNQPQHFGDGTRLSIL.